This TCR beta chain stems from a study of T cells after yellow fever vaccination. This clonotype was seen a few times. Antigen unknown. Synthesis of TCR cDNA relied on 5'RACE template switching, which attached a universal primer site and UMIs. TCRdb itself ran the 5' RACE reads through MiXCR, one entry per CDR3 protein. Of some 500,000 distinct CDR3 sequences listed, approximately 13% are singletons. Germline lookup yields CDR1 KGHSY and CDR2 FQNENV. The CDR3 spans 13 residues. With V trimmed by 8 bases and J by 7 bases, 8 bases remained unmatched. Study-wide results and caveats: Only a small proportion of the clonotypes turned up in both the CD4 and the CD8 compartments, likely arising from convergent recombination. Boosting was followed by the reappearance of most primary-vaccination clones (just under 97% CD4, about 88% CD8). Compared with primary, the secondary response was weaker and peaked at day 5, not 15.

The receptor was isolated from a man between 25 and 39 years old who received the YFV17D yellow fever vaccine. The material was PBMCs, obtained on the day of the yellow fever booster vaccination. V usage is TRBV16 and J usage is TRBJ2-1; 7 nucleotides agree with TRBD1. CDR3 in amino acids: CASGWTGRNEQFF. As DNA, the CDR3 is TGTGCCAGCGGATGGACAGGCCGAAATGAGCAGTTCTTC.